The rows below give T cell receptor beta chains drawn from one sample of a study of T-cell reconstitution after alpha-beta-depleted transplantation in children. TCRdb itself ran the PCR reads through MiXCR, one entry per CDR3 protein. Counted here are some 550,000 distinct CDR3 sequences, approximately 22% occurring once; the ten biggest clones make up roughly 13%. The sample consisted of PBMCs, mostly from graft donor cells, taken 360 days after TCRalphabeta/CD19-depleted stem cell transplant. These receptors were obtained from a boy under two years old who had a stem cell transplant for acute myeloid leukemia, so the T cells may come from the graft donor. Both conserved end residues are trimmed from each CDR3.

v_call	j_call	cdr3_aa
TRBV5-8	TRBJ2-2	ASSHRWGSDTGELF
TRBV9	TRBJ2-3	ASSSWSSTDTQY
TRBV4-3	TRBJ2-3	ASSQDPRDLVSDTQY
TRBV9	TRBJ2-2	ASSVVPYTGELF
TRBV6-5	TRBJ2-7	ASRLGDRVLEQY
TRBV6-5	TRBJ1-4	ASSYAPDRGVELF
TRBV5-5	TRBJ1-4	ASSWDRRNEKLF
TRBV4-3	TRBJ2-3	ASSQVATLMGDTQY
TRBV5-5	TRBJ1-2	ASSLTSYGYT
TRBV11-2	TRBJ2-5	ASSLAGGRVMETQY
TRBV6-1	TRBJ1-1	ASTASTWVNTEAF
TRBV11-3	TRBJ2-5	ASSFGTGAETQY
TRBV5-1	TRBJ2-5	ASSARTDQETQY
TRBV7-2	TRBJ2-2	ASSLGGGGPGELF
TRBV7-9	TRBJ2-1	ASSMGTIDEQF
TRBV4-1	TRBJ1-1	ASSQEGQGIGNTEAF
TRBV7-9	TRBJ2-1	ASSLSTSHEQF
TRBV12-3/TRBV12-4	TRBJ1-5	ASSLDPQPQH
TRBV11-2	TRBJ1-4	ASSSRLENEKLF
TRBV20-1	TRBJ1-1	SARWVGATNTEAF
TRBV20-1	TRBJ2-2	SAASGGAYTGELF
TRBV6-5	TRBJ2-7	ASSYSNPQGNSYEQY
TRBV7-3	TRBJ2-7	ASSSGQGGEQY
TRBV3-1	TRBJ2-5	ASSQGGLNTQY
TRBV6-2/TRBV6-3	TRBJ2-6	ASSYQGFSSGANVLT
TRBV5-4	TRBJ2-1	ASSLFLGGDSYNEQF
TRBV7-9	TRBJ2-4	ASTLLAAENIQY
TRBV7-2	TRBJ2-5	ASSLLFGEETQY
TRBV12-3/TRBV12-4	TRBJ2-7	ANSLGGGSYEQY
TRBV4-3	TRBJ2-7	ASSQDTEGFKDEQY
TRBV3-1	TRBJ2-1	ASSHESMGFLF
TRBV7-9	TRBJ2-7	ASSRYSSYEQY
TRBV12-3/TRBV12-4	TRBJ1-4	ASSLLSEKLF
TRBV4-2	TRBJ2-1	ASTTRDSRKYNDVQGEQF
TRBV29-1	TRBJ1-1	SVEALGGLNTEAF
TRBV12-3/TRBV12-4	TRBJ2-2	ASSLGIGGRYTGELF
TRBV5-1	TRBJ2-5	ASSLDRTEETQY
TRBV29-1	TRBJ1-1	SVEGVEYTEAF
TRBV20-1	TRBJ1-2	SAWGRSGYT
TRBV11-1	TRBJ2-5	ASSWELSETQY
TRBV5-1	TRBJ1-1	ASSLDGAYTEAF
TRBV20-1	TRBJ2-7	SASGNKYEQY
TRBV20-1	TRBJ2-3	SPGTSKDTQY
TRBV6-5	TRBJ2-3	ASSYSLGGRVSTDTQY
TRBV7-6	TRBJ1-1	ASSLGGVRAGHTEAF
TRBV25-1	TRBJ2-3	ASSVLWASGTTDPPTYTDTQY
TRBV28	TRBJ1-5	ASSFFAHSNQPQH
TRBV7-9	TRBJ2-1	ASSPHWGDYNEQF
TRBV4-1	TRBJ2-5	ASSQQLGQETQY
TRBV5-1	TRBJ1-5	ASRRTGDSNQPQH
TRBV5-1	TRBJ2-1	ASSLNRQLNNEQF
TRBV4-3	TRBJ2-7	ASSQDRGALSYEQY
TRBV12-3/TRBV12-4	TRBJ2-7	ASSLASRGTEQY